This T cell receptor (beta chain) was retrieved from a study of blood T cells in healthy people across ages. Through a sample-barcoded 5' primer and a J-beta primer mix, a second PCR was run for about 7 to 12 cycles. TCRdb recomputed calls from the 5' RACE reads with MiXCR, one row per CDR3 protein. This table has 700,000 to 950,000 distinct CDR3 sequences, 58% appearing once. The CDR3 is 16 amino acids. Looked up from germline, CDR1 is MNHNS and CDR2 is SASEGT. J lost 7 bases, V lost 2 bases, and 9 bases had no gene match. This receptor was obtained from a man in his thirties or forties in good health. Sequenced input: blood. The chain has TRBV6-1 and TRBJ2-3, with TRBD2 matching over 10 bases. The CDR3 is CASSEPSGRLSNTQYF. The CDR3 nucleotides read TGTGCCAGCAGTGAACCTAGCGGGAGACTCTCGAATACGCAGTATTTT.